The sequence of this T cell receptor (beta chain) was determined in a study of T cell responses to AZD1222 COVID-19 vaccine. Generated by immunoSEQ multiplex PCR, the TCRdb table keeps only in-frame clones and is missing some. Altogether around 160,000 clones are present, 92% being singletons, with the ten largest covering less than 1.3%. The input for sequencing was peripheral blood, taken 28 days after the second AZD1222 dose. The clonotype was recovered from an adult who received the AZD1222 COVID-19 vaccine.

Written as DNA, the CDR3 is TGCGCCAGCAGTCAAGGGAGTCCGCCAGGGGAGGGTTTCAATCAGCCCCAGCATTTT. Protein sequence: CASSQGSPPGEGFNQPQHF. The chain is built from TRBV23-1 and TRBJ1-5; D might be TRBD1 (6 bases). TRBV23-1 is an ORF, and what it does is uncertain. This CDR3 comprises 19 residues. The ends were cut back, 2 bases at V and 3 bases at J, with 23 bases in the middle.